The next 25 T cell receptor beta chains were all read from a single sample in a study of control samples from healthy donors and cancer patients. Only in-frame clones appear in the TCRdb table, and some are missing; sequencing was by immunoSEQ multiplex PCR. The profile shows 130,000 to 150,000 clones, around nine tenths of them singletons. The specimen was blood. These receptors were collected from a man aged 25-40 years in good health.

This clone was detected once. The CDR3 spells CASSIPRSGNTIYF. CDR3 DNA sequence: TGTGCCAGTAGTATCCCAAGATCTGGAAACACCATATATTTT. The V and J genes are TRBV19 and TRBJ1-3; no clear D. Germline V lookup: CDR1 LNHDA, CDR2 SQIVND (reference sequence). The CDR3 extends over 14 amino acids. V lost 3 bases and J 1 base, leaving 7 bases between the germline ends. The whole variable domain, filled in from reference TRBV19 and TRBJ1-3, reads DGGITQSPKYLFRKEGQNVTLSCEQNLNHDAMYWYRQDPGQGLRLIYYSQIVNDFQKGDIAEGYSVSREKKESFPLTVTSAQKNPTAFYLCASSIPRSGNTIYFGEGSWLTVV.

V gene TRBV9 combines with J gene TRBJ2-7, with 7 nucleotides matching TRBD2. Germline V gene data show CDR1 as SGDLS and CDR2 as YYNGEE. CDR3 length: 13 amino acids. V dropped 5 bases and J dropped 6; count of bases not matched to a gene: 8. CDR3 nucleotide sequence: TGTGCCAGCAGTGAGACTAGCCGGGGCGAGCAGTACTTC. Translated, it gives CASSETSRGEQYF.

This clone is a singleton in its sample. V gene TRBV6-4 combines with J gene TRBJ1-5; D call uncertain. The CDR3 extends over 14 amino acids. Trimming took off 3 bases at V and 1 base at J, with 7 bases between the two ends. Germline V gene data show CDR1 as MRHNA and CDR2 as SNTAGT. The chain's CDR3 is CASSEAWSNQPQHF. CDR3 nucleotide sequence: TGTGCCAGCAGTGAGGCATGGAGCAATCAGCCCCAGCATTTT.

This rearrangement joins TRBV9 to TRBJ2-7, with TRBD1 matching over 7 bases. CDR1 and CDR2 from the germline V gene are SGDLS and YYNGEE. There are 15 residues in the CDR3. V was pared by 2 bases and J by 1 base, with 6 bases of the junction left unmatched. The CDR3 sequence is CASSVGQTQSYEQYF. CDR3 DNA: TGTGCCAGCAGCGTGGGACAGACTCAATCCTACGAGCAGTACTTC.

This chain links TRBV3-1 (or the pseudogene TRBV3-2) with TRBJ2-3, with 7 bases fitting TRBD2. This CDR3 is built from 14 residues. Trimming at V came to 1 base and at J to 6 bases, leaving 4 bases not matched to a gene. From germline, CDR1 is LGHDT and CDR2 YNNKEL (reference sequence). The CDR3 loop reads CASSQGQGGDTQYF. CDR3 DNA: TGTGCCAGCAGCCAAGGGCAGGGAGGGGATACGCAGTATTTT.

This chain links TRBV5-1 with TRBJ2-7, with 7 bases lining up with TRBD2. J gave up 2 bases and V 4 bases, and 6 bases lay outside the gene matches. The germline V gene has CDR1 SGHRS and CDR2 YFSETQ. This CDR3 region has 14 residues. CDR3 DNA: TGCGCCAGCAGCAGGCCCGGGACTACCTACGAGCAGTACTTC. Encoded protein: CASSRPGTTYEQYF.

Turning to this clone: The same CDR3 arises from other DNA sequences in this sample as well. The chain carries TRBV13 and TRBJ2-7, with D possibly matching TRBD2 (7 bases). CDR1 and CDR2 (germline): PRHDT, FYEKMQ (reference sequence). Between the trimmed V and J ends, which lost 0 bases and 6 bases, there was a span of 15 bases. The CDR3 is made up of 15 amino acids. The CDR3 sequence is CASSLGRGGGREQYF. CDR3 nucleotide sequence: TGTGCCAGCAGCTTAGGCCGGGGAGGGGGGCGCGAGCAGTACTTC.

V usage is TRBV6-5 and J usage is TRBJ2-3; a weak D match, TRBD1 (6 bases). The CDR3 runs to 14 residues. Germline V gene sequence: CDR1 MNHEY, CDR2 SVGAGI. V lost 5 bases and J 4 bases, leaving 13 bases between the germline ends. In DNA, the CDR3 is TGTGCCAGCAGTAGTCTCAGGGGAGCAGATACGCAGTATTTT. This codes for CASSSLRGADTQYF.

The V and J genes are TRBV10-1 and TRBJ1-4; D remains ambiguous. This CDR3 is 16 amino acids long. CDR1 and CDR2 (germline): WNHNN, SYGVQD (reference sequence). V lost 2 bases, J lost 5 bases, and 15 bases lay in between. The CDR3 sequence: CASSEGRRGFNEKLFF. The CDR3 nucleotides are TGCGCCAGCAGTGAGGGACGCCGGGGATTCAATGAAAAACTGTTTTTT.

V and J are TRBV7-3 and TRBJ2-1, with D possibly TRBD2 on 6 matching bases. Germline lookup yields CDR1 SGHTA and CDR2 FQGTGA. Deletions cut 0 bases from V and 5 bases from J, with 8 bases between. The CDR3 has 14 amino acids. In DNA form, the CDR3 reads TGTGCCAGCAGCTTAACGCGGGATCACAATGAGCAGTTCTTC. Translating gives CASSLTRDHNEQFF.

The rearrangement joins TRBV5-1 to TRBJ2-7; D unresolved. Trimming removed 4 bases at V and 0 bases at J, with 14 bases between. Germline V gene data show CDR1 as SGHRS and CDR2 as YFSETQ. This CDR3 has 15 residues. The CDR3: CASSPGGGSSYEQYF. The CDR3 DNA sequence: TGCGCCAGCAGCCCGGGCGGCGGTAGCTCCTACGAGCAGTACTTC. The entire variable domain, with the rest obtained from reference TRBV5-1 and TRBJ2-7, is as follows: KAGVTQTPRYLIKTRGQQVTLSCSPISGHRSVSWYQQTPGQGLQFLFEYFSETQRNKGNFPGRFSGRQFSNSRSEMNVSTLELGDSALYLCASSPGGGSSYEQYFGPGTRLTVT.

The V and J genes are TRBV11-1 and TRBJ2-1, with D possibly being TRBD1 or TRBD2 (5 bases each). Trimming shortened V by 7 bases and J by 6 bases, and 22 bases separated the two germline ends. This CDR3 region has 16 residues. Germline assignment: CDR1 SGHAT and CDR2 FQDESV (reference sequence). The CDR3 sequence: CASIQMGTAGINEQFF. The DNA of the CDR3 is TGTGCCAGCATTCAAATGGGGACGGCCGGAATCAATGAGCAGTTCTTC.

The genes are TRBV4-2 and TRBJ2-3, with TRBD2 identical over 7 bases. CDR3 length: 15 residues. V lost 4 bases to trimming and J lost 2 bases; unmatched junction nucleotides: 6. Germline V CDR1 and CDR2: LGHNA, YNFKEQ. CDR3 in DNA: TGTGCCAGCAGCCTGGGGGGGGAAGACACAGATACGCAGTATTTT. Translating it yields CASSLGGEDTDTQYF.

The chain is built from TRBV7-8 and TRBJ2-3; 13 bases align to TRBD2. The V and J ends lost 8 bases and 0 bases, in that order; junction bases with no gene match: 11. There are 18 residues in the CDR3. CDR1 is SGHVS and CDR2 is FQNEAQ in the germline V gene. DNA for the CDR3: TGTGCCAGCGGGGGACTAGCGGGGAACCATGCTAGCACAGATACGCAGTATTTT. Residues: CASGGLAGNHASTDTQYF.

The rearrangement links TRBV4-1 to TRBJ2-3, with TRBD2 matching 8 bases. Germline V CDR1 and CDR2: MGHRA, YSYEKL. V trimming: 1 base; J trimming: 2 bases; junction bases outside the gene matches: 11. The CDR3 is 18 amino acids. The CDR3 loop reads CASSQVVTGSGTTDTQYF. In DNA, the CDR3 is TGCGCCAGCAGCCAAGTGGTAACGGGTAGCGGGACCACAGATACGCAGTATTTT.

This clone was observed a single time. The chain carries TRBV6-5 and TRBJ2-7; TRBD1 matches 10 bases. V lost 1 base, J lost 4 bases, and 7 bases stayed unmatched. The CDR3 runs to 16 residues. Germline V CDR1 and CDR2: MNHEY, SVGAGI. Written as DNA, the CDR3 is TGTGCCAGCAGTTACTTCCACCCGGGACAGGGGTACGAGCAGTACTTC. Translated: CASSYFHPGQGYEQYF.

The J gene is TRBJ2-7, the V gene TRBV19, with D possibly being TRBD2 (6 bases). CDR1 is LNHDA, CDR2 SQIVND, per germline (reference sequence). V was pared by 5 bases and J by 4 bases, with 21 bases between. The CDR3 length is 16 residues. In nucleotides, the CDR3 is TGTGCCAGTAGTTCCTTAGGCGGGACTGGAATTTACGAGCAGTACTTC. It encodes CASSSLGGTGIYEQYF.

This clone occurred once. The CDR3 bases are TGTGCCAGCAGCGTACTGGGGGAAAATTCACCCCTCCACTTT. This translates into CASSVLGENSPLHF. The chain has TRBV9 and TRBJ1-6, with a tentative D call TRBD1 (5 bases). Trimming took 1 base from V and 7 from J, leaving 9 bases between them. This CDR3 comprises 14 residues. Germline V lookup: CDR1 SGDLS, CDR2 YYNGEE.

This rearrangement joins TRBV7-2 to TRBJ1-1; D gene unclear. The V and J ends lost 2 bases and 7 bases respectively, with 11 bases between them. CDR3 length: 13 amino acids. The germline V gene encodes CDR1 SGHTA and CDR2 FQGNSA. For the CDR3, the DNA is TGTGCCAGCAGCTTAAAAGCCCTTGGTGAAGCTTTCTTT. Protein: CASSLKALGEAFF.

As for this clone: The sample has other DNA sequences that encode this CDR3 too. This sequence joins TRBV9 and TRBJ2-7; 9 bases are shared with TRBD2. Unmatched junction bases numbered 5, after V lost 0 bases and J lost 4 bases. Germline V CDR1 and CDR2: SGDLS, YYNGEE. The CDR3 spans 15 residues. The CDR3 here is CASSVAAGGPYEQYF. The CDR3 DNA follows: TGTGCCAGCAGCGTAGCGGCGGGAGGGCCTTACGAGCAGTACTTC. Full variable domain (outside the CDR3, taken from reference TRBV9 and TRBJ2-7): DSGVTQTPKHLITATGQRVTLRCSPRSGDLSVYWYQQSLDQGLQFLIQYYNGEERAKGNILERFSAQQFPDLHSELNLSSLELGDSALYFCASSVAAGGPYEQYFGPGTRLTVT.

The V gene is TRBV18, the J gene TRBJ1-5, with a tentative D call TRBD1 (5 bases). The V end was cut by 4 bases, the J end by 3 bases, with 7 bases between. The CDR3 has 13 amino acids. Germline lookup yields CDR1 KGHSH and CDR2 LQKENI. This CDR3 reads CASSQDNNQPQHF. The CDR3 DNA reads as TGTGCCAGCTCACAGGACAACAATCAGCCCCAGCATTTT.

The CDR3 region is CASSLGVLASGVLGETQYF. The CDR3 DNA is TGTGCCAGCAGCTTAGGAGTTCTCGCTAGCGGGGTTTTGGGAGAGACCCAGTACTTC. V is TRBV7-8 and J is TRBJ2-5; 9 nucleotides match TRBD2. There are 19 residues in the CDR3. With V trimmed by 1 base and J by 4 bases, 16 bases remained unmatched. Germline V gene lookup returns CDR1 SGHVS and CDR2 FQNEAQ.

V gene TRBV5-4 combines with J gene TRBJ1-6; D remains ambiguous. Trimming shortened V by 6 bases and J by 7 bases, and 14 bases separated the two germline ends. This CDR3 region has 14 residues. Looked up from germline, CDR1 is SGHNT and CDR2 is YYREEE (reference sequence). The CDR3, as DNA: TGTGCCAGCACCGCGGCTGAAAACAATTCACCCCTCCACTTT. Protein product: CASTAAENNSPLHF.

The genes are TRBV19 and TRBJ1-2; TRBD1 matches 7 bases. CDR3 length equals 17 residues. CDR1 and CDR2 from the germline V gene are LNHDA and SQIVND (reference sequence). V was clipped by 7 bases and J by 6 bases; unmatched bases: 20. In DNA form, the CDR3 reads TGTGCCAGTACCTGGATGGCCAATTTGGGGGGGACAGATGGCTACACCTTC. It encodes CASTWMANLGGTDGYTF. Full variable domain (rest looked up from reference TRBV19 and TRBJ1-2): DGGITQSPKYLFRKEGQNVTLSCEQNLNHDAMYWYRQDPGQGLRLIYYSQIVNDFQKGDIAEGYSVSREKKESFPLTVTSAQKNPTAFYLCASTWMANLGGTDGYTFGSGTRLTVV.

This chain connects TRBV7-9 to TRBJ2-1; no clear D. The germline V gene encodes CDR1 SEHNR and CDR2 FQNEAQ (reference sequence). V was cut by 1 base and J by 8 bases, with 9 bases left in between. The CDR3 runs to 13 residues. CDR3 residues: CASSLGIIYEQFF. CDR3 bases: TGTGCCAGCAGCTTAGGGATTATCTATGAGCAGTTCTTC.